Detailed here is one T cell receptor (beta chain). Enrollment of patients from Seattle took place during active infection, with longitudinal follow-up. The data derive from a study of blood T cell repertoires in COVID-19. In the study overall: Sites across the United States, Italy and Spain contributed samples from acute and convalescent COVID-19. T cells, B-cell-depleted T cells, or PBMCs supplied cDNA or gDNA.

Repertoires were generated with immunoSEQ multiplex PCR, while TCRdb's copy carries only in-frame clones and drops some. This sample yields around 250,000 clones, of which 86% are seen a single time; approximately 6% belongs to the top ten. Sequencing was performed on peripheral blood. The clonotype was recovered from a woman older than 75 with COVID-19, enrolled during active disease.

This CDR3 is CAYCLTGGGEEKLFF. The CDR3 coding sequence is TGTGCCTATTGCCTAACAGGGGGAGGAGAGGAAAAACTGTTTTTT. This chain connects TRBV30 to TRBJ1-4; 8 bases line up with TRBD1. V dropped 7 bases and J dropped 8; count of bases not matched to a gene: 15. This CDR3 spans 15 amino acids. Per germline, CDR1 GTSNPN and CDR2 SVGIG (reference sequence).